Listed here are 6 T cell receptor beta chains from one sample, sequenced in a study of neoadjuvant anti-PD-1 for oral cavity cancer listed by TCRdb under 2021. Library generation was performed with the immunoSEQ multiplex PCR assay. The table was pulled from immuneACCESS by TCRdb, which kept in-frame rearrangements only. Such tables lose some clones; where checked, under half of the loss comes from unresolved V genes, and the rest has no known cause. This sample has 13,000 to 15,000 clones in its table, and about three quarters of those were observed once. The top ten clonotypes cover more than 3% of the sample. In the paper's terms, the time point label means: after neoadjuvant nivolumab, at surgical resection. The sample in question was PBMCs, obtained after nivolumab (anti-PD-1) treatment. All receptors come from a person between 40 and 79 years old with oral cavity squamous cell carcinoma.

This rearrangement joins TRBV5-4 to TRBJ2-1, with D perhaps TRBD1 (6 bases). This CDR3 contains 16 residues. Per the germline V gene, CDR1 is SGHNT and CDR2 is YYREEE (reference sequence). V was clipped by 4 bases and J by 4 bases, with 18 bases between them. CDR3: CASSPVGGASYNEQFF. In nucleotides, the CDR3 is TGTGCCAGCAGCCCCGTAGGGGGAGCCTCTTACAATGAGCAGTTCTTC. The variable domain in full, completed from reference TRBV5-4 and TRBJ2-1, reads ETGVTQSPTHLIKTRGQQVTLRCSSQSGHNTVSWYQQALGQGPQFIFQYYREEENGRGNFPPRFSGLQFPNYSSELNVNALELDDSALYLCASSPVGGASYNEQFFGPGTRLTVL.

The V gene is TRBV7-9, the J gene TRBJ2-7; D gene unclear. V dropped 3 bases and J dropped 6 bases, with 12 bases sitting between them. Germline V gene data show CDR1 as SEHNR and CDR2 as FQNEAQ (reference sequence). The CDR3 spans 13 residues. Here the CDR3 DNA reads TGTGCCAGCAGCTTGGGCACCACTACCGAGCAGTACTTC. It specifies CASSLGTTTEQYF.

CDR3 in amino acids: CASSVGGGSNEQFF. CDR3 bases: TGTGCCAGCAGCGTAGGAGGGGGTTCCAATGAGCAGTTCTTC. V gene TRBV9 combines with J gene TRBJ2-1; TRBD1 is a possible D gene (6 bases). Germline V gene data show CDR1 as SGDLS and CDR2 as YYNGEE. Between the trimmed V and J ends, which lost 0 bases and 6 bases, there was a span of 10 bases. The CDR3 contains 14 residues.

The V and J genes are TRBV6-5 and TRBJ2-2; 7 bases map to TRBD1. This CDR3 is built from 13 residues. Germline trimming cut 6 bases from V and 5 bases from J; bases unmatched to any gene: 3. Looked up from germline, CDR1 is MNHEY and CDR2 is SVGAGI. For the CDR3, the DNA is TGTGCCAGCAGCTCGACAGGGACCGGGGAGCTGTTTTTT. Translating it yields CASSSTGTGELFF.

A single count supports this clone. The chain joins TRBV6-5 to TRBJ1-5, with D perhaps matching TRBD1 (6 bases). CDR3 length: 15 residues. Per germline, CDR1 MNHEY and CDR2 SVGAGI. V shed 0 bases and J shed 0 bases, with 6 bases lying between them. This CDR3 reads CASSYSGASNQPQHF. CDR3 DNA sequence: TGTGCCAGCAGTTACTCGGGGGCTAGCAATCAGCCCCAGCATTTT.

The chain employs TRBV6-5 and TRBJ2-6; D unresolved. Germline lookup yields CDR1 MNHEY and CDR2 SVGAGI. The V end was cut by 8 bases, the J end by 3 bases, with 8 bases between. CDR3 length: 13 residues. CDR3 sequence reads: CASGQGGANVLTF. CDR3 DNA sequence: TGTGCCAGCGGCCAAGGTGGGGCCAACGTCCTGACTTTC.